The 15 T cell receptor beta chains presented below share a single source sample, sequenced in a study of response to subunit inactivated influenza vaccine. TCRdb re-called the RT-PCR reads with MiXCR, one entry per CDR3 protein. Here the sample spans about 570,000 distinct CDR3 sequences, 11% being singletons. These data also featured in a second study, about T cells expressing NK-cell markers. According to that study: For TCR beta, cDNA was produced by 5'RACE template switching with UMIs.

This sample comprised PBMCs from blood, obtained on the day of vaccination. The receptor set was obtained from a man aged 50 to 59 who received an inactivated influenza vaccine.

The chain uses TRBV9 and TRBJ2-1; D ambiguous. The V gene's germline CDR1 is SGDLS and CDR2 YYNGEE. The CDR3 extends over 15 amino acids. Trimming cost V 0 bases and J 0 bases, with 7 bases left between them. CDR3 region: CASSVVQSSYNEQFF. The CDR3 bases are TGTGCCAGCAGCGTAGTACAGAGCTCCTACAATGAGCAGTTCTTC.

This clonotype has a handful of counts. This chain joins TRBV28 and TRBJ2-7; D not resolved. CDR1 MDHEN and CDR2 SYDVKM come from the germline V gene. CDR3 length: 16 residues. The V gene lost 4 bases and the J gene lost 3 bases, with 19 bases spanning the gap. CDR3 residues: CASSSSGDPGLYEQYF. Written as DNA, the CDR3 is TGTGCCAGCAGTTCAAGTGGCGACCCTGGTCTCTACGAGCAGTACTTC.

This clonotype was found a few times. V and J are TRBV25-1 and TRBJ1-1; D is unresolved. V shed 3 bases and J shed 1 base, with 9 bases lying between them. The CDR3 is made up of 14 amino acids. Germline V gene data show CDR1 as MGHDK and CDR2 as SYGVNS. DNA for the CDR3: TGTGCCAGCAGTGATGCGGAGAAGAACACTGAAGCTTTCTTT. Amino acids: CASSDAEKNTEAFF.

The chain couples TRBV28 to TRBJ2-3; maybe TRBD1 (5 bases). Germline CDR1 is MDHEN and CDR2 is SYDVKM. The CDR3 totals 14 residues. Trimming cost V 2 bases and J 2 bases, with 8 bases left between them. This chain's CDR3 is CASSLPTDTDTQYF. The CDR3 DNA is TGTGCCAGCAGTTTACCGACAGACACAGATACGCAGTATTTT.

This clonotype was observed a few times. V gene TRBV19 combines with J gene TRBJ2-5; no clear D. The germline V and J ends were trimmed by 3 bases and 5 bases, with 7 bases remaining between them. Germline V gene data show CDR1 as LNHDA and CDR2 as SQIVND (reference sequence). CDR3 length: 12 residues. The CDR3 DNA is TGTGCCAGTAGTATTCCCCACGAGACCCAGTACTTC. Translated, it gives CASSIPHETQYF.

This sequence joins TRBV5-6 and TRBJ2-5, with 10 nucleotides matching TRBD2. The CDR3 contains 15 residues. V dropped 2 bases and J dropped 1; count of bases not matched to a gene: 2. In germline, CDR1 is SGHDT, CDR2 YYEEEE. CDR3 protein: CASSFGLAVQETQYF. CDR3 in DNA: TGTGCCAGCAGCTTCGGACTAGCGGTCCAAGAGACCCAGTACTTC.

This chain uses TRBV7-2 with TRBJ2-5, with 8 bases lining up with TRBD1. CDR1 is SGHTA, CDR2 FQGNSA, per germline. V trimming: 1 base; J trimming: 10 bases; junction bases outside the gene matches: 2. There are 12 residues in the CDR3. CDR3 coding DNA: TGTGCCAGCAGCTTAGGCGGACAGGGCCAGTACTTC. Encoded protein: CASSLGGQGQYF.

This clonotype has just a few counts. J is TRBJ2-1 and V is TRBV12-3 or TRBV12-4; 7 bases agree with TRBD2. The ends lost 8 bases at V and 8 bases at J; junction bases unmatched: 18. The CDR3 spans 16 residues. The CDR3 is CASLPETGTTEHEQFF. As DNA, the CDR3 is TGTGCCAGCCTACCTGAAACCGGGACTACTGAACATGAGCAGTTCTTC.

This chain connects TRBV4-1 to TRBJ1-2; no clear D gene. This CDR3 spans 14 amino acids. CDR1 is MGHRA and CDR2 is YSYEKL in the germline V gene. V lost 0 bases and J 8 bases, leaving 13 bases between the germline ends. The CDR3 nucleotides are TGCGCCAGCAGCCAAGATGTGAGAACGGGGGGCTACACCTTC. Residues: CASSQDVRTGGYTF.

J is TRBJ2-1 and V is TRBV4-1; D gene ambiguous. CDR3 length: 17 amino acids. CDR1 and CDR2 (germline): MGHRA, YSYEKL. V lost 3 bases to trimming and J lost 0 bases, with 15 bases between them. Here the CDR3 reads CASSQEGGRSSYNEQFF. The CDR3 nucleotides are TGCGCCAGCAGCCAGGAAGGCGGACGGAGCTCCTACAATGAGCAGTTCTTC.

This clonotype appeared a few times. This chain uses TRBV24-1 with TRBJ2-3; D unresolved. In germline, CDR1 is KGHDR, CDR2 SFDVKD. There are 13 residues in the CDR3. The V end lost 0 bases, the J end lost 10 bases, and 10 bases lay between the germline ends. The CDR3 protein is CATSDLQISPQYF. Written as DNA, the CDR3 is TGTGCCACCAGTGATTTGCAAATCTCTCCGCAGTATTTT.

This clonotype was detected only a few times. The rearrangement links TRBV10-3 to TRBJ2-1; D is perhaps TRBD1 (5 bases). V was trimmed by 6 bases and J by 0 bases, leaving 12 bases between them. The germline gives CDR1 ENHRY, CDR2 SYGVKD. The CDR3 runs 15 residues. CDR3 DNA: TGTGCCATCAGACAGGACGCTAGCTCCTACAATGAGCAGTTCTTC. It specifies CAIRQDASSYNEQFF.

The V call is TRBV6-5, the J call TRBJ2-7, with D perhaps given as TRBD1 or TRBD2 (6 bases each). This CDR3 region has 15 residues. V was trimmed by 0 bases and J by 0 bases, leaving 9 bases between them. CDR1 MNHEY and CDR2 SVGAGI come from the germline V gene. The CDR3: CASSYSEGGSYEQYF. The CDR3 nucleotides are TGTGCCAGCAGTTACTCTGAGGGGGGCTCCTACGAGCAGTACTTC.

The table lists this clonotype with a few counts. V is TRBV20-1 and J is TRBJ2-4; D is unclear. The length of the CDR3 is 14 residues. Germline CDR1 reads DFQATT; CDR2 reads SNEGSKA (reference sequence). V shed 6 bases and J shed 0 bases, with 12 bases lying between them. For the CDR3, the DNA is TGCAGTGCCCTAGAATCTCTAGCCAAAAACATTCAGTACTTC. This encodes CSALESLAKNIQYF.

The rearrangement uses TRBV19 and TRBJ2-7, with 9 bases lining up with TRBD2. Germline values: CDR1 LNHDA, CDR2 SQIVND (reference sequence). With V trimmed by 6 bases and J by 2 bases, 8 bases remained unmatched. The CDR3 length is 15 residues. The CDR3 spells CASSWTSDSPYEQYF. CDR3 DNA: TGTGCCAGTAGCTGGACTAGCGACAGCCCCTACGAGCAGTACTTC. The entire variable domain, with the rest obtained from reference TRBV19 and TRBJ2-7, is as follows: DGGITQSPKYLFRKEGQNVTLSCEQNLNHDAMYWYRQDPGQGLRLIYYSQIVNDFQKGDIAEGYSVSREKKESFPLTVTSAQKNPTAFYLCASSWTSDSPYEQYFGPGTRLTVT.